What follows are 12 T cell receptor beta chains derived from one specimen sequenced in a study of T cells in women clearing cervical HPV infection. This table comes from immunoSEQ multiplex PCR, and its TCRdb copy is limited to in-frame clones, with some not included. This sample's table reports about 22,000 clones. Input material: blood buffy coat. Every receptor here comes from a woman aged 18 to 69 with a cervical HPV16 infection that either progressed to CIN3+ or cleared (not recorded which).

With respect to this clone: The CDR3 goes on 3 residues after the read ends, and that part is filled in from the germline J gene. The genes are TRBV20-1 and TRBJ2-7; 7 bases are a match to TRBD1. Trimming cost V 6 bases and J 3 bases; bases outside gene matches: 8. CDR3 size: 13 residues. Germline CDR1 is DFQATT and CDR2 is SNEGSKA (reference sequence). Partial CDR3 DNA: TGCAGTGCCAATGGACAGGAGCGCTACGAG. This codes for CSANGQERYE. The whole CDR3 protein reads CSANGQERYEQYF.

About this clone: Read sequence stops 3 residues before the CDR3 end, and the germline J gene provides the missing end. The chain has TRBV4-2 and TRBJ1-2, with D uncertain. The germline V gene encodes CDR1 LGHNA and CDR2 YNFKEQ. V was shortened by 4 bases and J by 7 bases, with 28 bases between the two germline ends. This CDR3 contains 18 residues. The CDR3 protein is CASSPKDENLSRAGGYTF. CDR3 bases read: TGTGCCAGCAGCCCCAAGGACGAGAACCTATCCCGAGCGGGTGGC.

For this clone: The read gets to within 3 residues of the CDR3 end, and the germline J gene fills in the rest. V is TRBV30 and J is TRBJ2-5, with D tentatively TRBD2 (6 bases). Trimming took off 0 bases at V and 4 bases at J, with 15 bases between the two ends. Germline values: CDR1 GTSNPN, CDR2 SVGIG (reference sequence). The CDR3 is made up of 15 amino acids. The CDR3 loop is CAWSVPRPAGETQYF. CDR3 DNA (partial): TGTGCCTGGAGTGTACCGCGGCCAGCGGGAGAGACC.

A remark on this clone: Mismatch with germline at one junction end may stem from a read error. From the germline J gene comes the end of the CDR3, since the read stops 3 residues before it. The chain combines TRBV4-2 with TRBJ2-7, with 8 nucleotides matching TRBD1. CDR1 is LGHNA, CDR2 YNFKEQ, per germline. This CDR3 comprises 14 residues. CDR3 residues: CASSRTTGAGEQYF. The CDR3 DNA, read in part, is TGCGCCAGCAGCCGGACGACAGGGGCGGGCGAG.

In regard to this clone: The CDR3 goes on 3 residues after the read ends, and that part is filled in from the germline J gene. This rearrangement joins TRBV19 to TRBJ2-7, with no clear D. CDR3 length: 13 amino acids. Per germline, CDR1 LNHDA and CDR2 SQIVND (reference sequence). V was pared by 1 base and J by 2 bases, with 6 bases between. The DNA read from the CDR3 is TGTGCCAGTAGTATAGGTCTTACCTACGAG. It is translated as CASSIGLTYE. The CDR3 as a whole reads CASSIGLTYEQYF.

In the case of this clone: The CDR3 end falls 3 residues outside the read, so it is completed with the germline J gene. The V and J genes are TRBV5-5 and TRBJ2-7; 8 nucleotides agree with TRBD2. The germline gives CDR1 SGHKS, CDR2 YYEKEE (reference sequence). The CDR3 is 15 residues long. Trimming cost V 0 bases and J 1 base; bases outside gene matches: 3. The covered CDR3 bases are TGTGCCAGCAGCTTGGTAATAGCGGGGTCCTACGAG. It translates to CASSLVIAGSYE. The entire CDR3 protein reads CASSLVIAGSYEQYF.

Regarding this clone: The read terminates 3 residues before the CDR3 end, so the remaining end is supplied by the germline J gene. The rearrangement links TRBV20-1 to TRBJ1-6; possible D gene TRBD1, 6 bases. Germline CDR1 and CDR2: DFQATT and SNEGSKA (reference sequence). Trimming took off 4 bases at V and 7 bases at J, with 17 bases between the two ends. The CDR3 is 15 amino acids. CDR3 DNA, as far as it was read: TGCAGTGCTAAAATTACCGGGACAAGAAATTCACCC. Its translation: CSAKITGTRNSP. The entire CDR3 sequence reads CSAKITGTRNSPLHF.

On this clone: The read ends 3 residues before the CDR3 terminus; that terminus is restored from the germline J gene. This chain links TRBV5-5 with TRBJ2-5; D gene uncertain. V shed 3 bases and J shed 1 base, with 10 bases lying between them. CDR3 length: 14 residues. Germline V gene lookup returns CDR1 SGHKS and CDR2 YYEKEE (reference sequence). The part of the CDR3 DNA that was read is TGTGCCAGCAGCTCCCTGGCGGCCCAAGAGACC. The encoded protein is CASSSLAAQET. The CDR3 in full is CASSSLAAQETQYF.

About this clone: The read halts 3 residues ahead of the CDR3 end, with the missing end drawn from the germline J gene. V gene TRBV14 combines with J gene TRBJ2-7; no definite D call. CDR3 length equals 11 residues. With 4 bases removed from V and 3 bases from J, the gap between germline ends came to 4 bases. Germline V gene lookup returns CDR1 SGHDN and CDR2 FVKESK. CDR3 DNA (partial): TGTGCCAGCAGCCCAGGCTACGAG. Residues: CASSPGYE. From start to end, the CDR3 is CASSPGYEQYF.

On this clone itself: Read coverage stops 3 residues before the CDR3 terminus; the germline J gene supplies the remainder. The identical CDR3 is also encoded by other nucleotide sequences in the sample. The chain carries TRBV19 and TRBJ1-5; TRBD1 aligns across 7 bases. Germline CDR1 LNHDA, CDR2 SQIVND (reference sequence). The CDR3 spans 15 residues. The ends lost 5 bases at V and 5 bases at J; junction bases unmatched: 9. The CDR3 reads CASSVDREVHQPQHF. The CDR3 bases that were read are TGTGCCAGTAGTGTCGACAGGGAAGTCCATCAGCCC.

On this clone itself: The read ends 3 residues before the CDR3 terminus; that terminus is restored from the germline J gene. The chain is built from TRBV6-2 or TRBV6-3 and TRBJ2-1; D is possibly TRBD2 (5 bases). The germline CDR1 and CDR2 sequences are MNHEY and SVGEGT. This CDR3 spans 13 amino acids. The V end was cut by 10 bases, the J end by 3 bases, with 13 bases between. The CDR3 DNA, read in part, is TGTGCCACCCTAAGTGGACTCTACAATGAG. Translating gives CATLSGLYNE. The CDR3, in full, reads CATLSGLYNEQFF.

As concerns this clone: The DNA ends 3 residues before the CDR3 does, and the rest of the CDR3 is filled in from the germline J gene. The chain recombines TRBV20-1 with TRBJ1-1; D gene unclear. Trimming cost V 1 base and J 0 bases, with 9 bases left between them. The CDR3 is 14 amino acids. The V gene's germline CDR1 is DFQATT and CDR2 SNEGSKA (reference sequence). CDR3 loop: CSARAPDMNTEAFF. The part of the CDR3 DNA that was read is TGCAGTGCTAGAGCTCCAGACATGAACACTGAA.